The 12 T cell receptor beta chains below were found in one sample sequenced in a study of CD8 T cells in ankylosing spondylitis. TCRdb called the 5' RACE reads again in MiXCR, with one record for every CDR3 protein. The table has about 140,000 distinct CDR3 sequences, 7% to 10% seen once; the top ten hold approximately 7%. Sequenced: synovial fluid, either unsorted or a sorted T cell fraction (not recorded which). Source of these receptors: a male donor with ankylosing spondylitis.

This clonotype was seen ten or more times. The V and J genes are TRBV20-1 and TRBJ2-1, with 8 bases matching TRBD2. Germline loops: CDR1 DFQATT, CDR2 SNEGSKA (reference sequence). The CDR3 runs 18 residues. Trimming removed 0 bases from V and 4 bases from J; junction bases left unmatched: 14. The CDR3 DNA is TGCAGTGCTAGAGATCAGAATAGATTAGCGGGATCTTACAATGAGCAGTTCTTC. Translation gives CSARDQNRLAGSYNEQFF.

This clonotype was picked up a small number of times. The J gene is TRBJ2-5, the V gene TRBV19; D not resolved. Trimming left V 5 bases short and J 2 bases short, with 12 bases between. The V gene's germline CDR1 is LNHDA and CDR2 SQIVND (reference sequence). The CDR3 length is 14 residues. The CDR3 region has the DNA TGTGCCAGTAGTCCTCAGAGTCAGCAAGAGACCCAGTACTTC. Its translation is CASSPQSQQETQYF.

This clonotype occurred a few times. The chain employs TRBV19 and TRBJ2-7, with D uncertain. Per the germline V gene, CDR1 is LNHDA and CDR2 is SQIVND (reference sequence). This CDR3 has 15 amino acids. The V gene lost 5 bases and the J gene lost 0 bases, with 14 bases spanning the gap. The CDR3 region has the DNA TGTGCCAGTAGTCCTCGGACGGAGAGCTCCTACGAGCAGTACTTC. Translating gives CASSPRTESSYEQYF.

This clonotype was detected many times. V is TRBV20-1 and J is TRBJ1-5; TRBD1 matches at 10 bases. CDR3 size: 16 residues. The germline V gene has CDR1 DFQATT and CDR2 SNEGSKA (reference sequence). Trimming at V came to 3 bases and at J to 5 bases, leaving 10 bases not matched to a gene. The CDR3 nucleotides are TGCAGTGCTAGCAGACAGGGGGCAGGCTGGGATCAGCCCCAGCATTTT. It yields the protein CSASRQGAGWDQPQHF.

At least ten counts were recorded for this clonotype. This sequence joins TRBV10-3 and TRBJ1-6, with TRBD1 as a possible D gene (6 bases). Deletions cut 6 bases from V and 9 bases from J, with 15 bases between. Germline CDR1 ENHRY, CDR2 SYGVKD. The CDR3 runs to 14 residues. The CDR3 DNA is TGTGCCATCAGAGAGACAGGAGGAGGTTCACCCCTCCACTTT. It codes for CAIRETGGGSPLHF.

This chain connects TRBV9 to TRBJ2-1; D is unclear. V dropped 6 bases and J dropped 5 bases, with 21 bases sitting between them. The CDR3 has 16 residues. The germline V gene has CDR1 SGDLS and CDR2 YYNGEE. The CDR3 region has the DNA TGTGCCAGCAACCTCGGCGTGATTCGCGGAAACAATGAGCAGTTCTTC. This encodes CASNLGVIRGNNEQFF.

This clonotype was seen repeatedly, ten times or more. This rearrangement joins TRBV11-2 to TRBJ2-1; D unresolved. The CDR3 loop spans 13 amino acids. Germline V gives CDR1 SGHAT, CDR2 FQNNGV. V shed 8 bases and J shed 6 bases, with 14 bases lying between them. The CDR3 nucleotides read TGTGCCAGCGGACCCGGGCCACTCAATGAGCAGTTCTTC. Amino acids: CASGPGPLNEQFF.

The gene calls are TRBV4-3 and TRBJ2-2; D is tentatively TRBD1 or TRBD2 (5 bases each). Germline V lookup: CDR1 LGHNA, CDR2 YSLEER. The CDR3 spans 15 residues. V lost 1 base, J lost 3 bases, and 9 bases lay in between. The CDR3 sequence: CASSQVVGDTGELFF. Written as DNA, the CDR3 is TGCGCCAGCAGCCAAGTAGTGGGGGACACCGGGGAGCTGTTTTTT.

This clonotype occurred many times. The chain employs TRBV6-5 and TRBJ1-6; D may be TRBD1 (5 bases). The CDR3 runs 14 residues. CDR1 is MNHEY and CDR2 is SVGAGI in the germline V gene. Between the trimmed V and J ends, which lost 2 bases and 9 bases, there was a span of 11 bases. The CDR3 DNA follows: TGTGCCAGCAGTTACCGGGGGTTTGGTTCACCCCTCCACTTT. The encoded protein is CASSYRGFGSPLHF.

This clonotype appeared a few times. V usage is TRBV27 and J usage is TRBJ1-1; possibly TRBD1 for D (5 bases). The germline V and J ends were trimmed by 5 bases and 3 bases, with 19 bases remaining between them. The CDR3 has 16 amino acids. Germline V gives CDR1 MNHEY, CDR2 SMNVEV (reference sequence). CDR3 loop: CASSNRGRRVDTEAFF. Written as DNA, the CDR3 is TGTGCCAGCAGTAATCGGGGCAGGCGGGTTGACACTGAAGCTTTCTTT.

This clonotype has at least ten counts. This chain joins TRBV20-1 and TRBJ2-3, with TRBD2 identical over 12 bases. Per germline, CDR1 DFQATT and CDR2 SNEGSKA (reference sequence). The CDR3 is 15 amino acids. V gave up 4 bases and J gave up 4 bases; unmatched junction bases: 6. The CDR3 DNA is TGCAGTGCTACCAGACTAGCGGGAGCTCCAGATACGCAGTATTTT. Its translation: CSATRLAGAPDTQYF.

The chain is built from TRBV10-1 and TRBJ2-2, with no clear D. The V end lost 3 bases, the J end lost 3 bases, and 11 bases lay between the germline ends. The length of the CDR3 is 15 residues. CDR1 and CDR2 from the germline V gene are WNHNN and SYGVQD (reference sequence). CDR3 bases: TGCGCCAGCAGTGACGGTCAGTGGGACACCGGGGAGCTGTTTTTT. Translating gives CASSDGQWDTGELFF.